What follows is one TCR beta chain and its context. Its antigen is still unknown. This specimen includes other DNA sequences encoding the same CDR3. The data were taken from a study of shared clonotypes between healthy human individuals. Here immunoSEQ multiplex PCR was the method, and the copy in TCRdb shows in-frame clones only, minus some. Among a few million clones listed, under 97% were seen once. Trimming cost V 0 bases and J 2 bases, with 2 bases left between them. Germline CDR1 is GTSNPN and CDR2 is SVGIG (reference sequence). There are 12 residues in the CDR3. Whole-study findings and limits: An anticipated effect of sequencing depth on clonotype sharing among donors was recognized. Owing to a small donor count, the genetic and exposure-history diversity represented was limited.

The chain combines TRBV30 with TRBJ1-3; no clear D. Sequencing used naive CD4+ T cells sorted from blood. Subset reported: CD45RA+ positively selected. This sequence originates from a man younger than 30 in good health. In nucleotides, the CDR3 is TGTGCCTGGAGTGTAACTGGAAACACCATATATTTT. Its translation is CAWSVTGNTIYF. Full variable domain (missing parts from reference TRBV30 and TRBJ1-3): SQTIHQWPATLVQPVGSPLSLECTVEGTSNPNLYWYRQAAGRGLQLLFYSVGIGQISSEVPQNLSASRPQDRQFILSSKKLLLSDSGFYLCAWSVTGNTIYFGEGSWLTVV.